This TCR beta chain stems from a study of shared clonotypes between healthy human individuals (dated by TCRdb to the early 2020s). Regarding the complete study: Three men and two women, aged 18 to 49 years, made up the cohort. Per donor, leukapheresis produced somewhere between about 0.8 and 9.5 billion PBMCs. Different laboratories and diverse techniques were used to prepare libraries and sequence TCR repertoires, to increase sequencing depth and limit assay-specific biases. Per donor, three plates each were used for CD4 naive and CD4 memory, two for CD8 naive, and one for CD8 memory. Blood TCR repertoires of several healthy adults were deeply sequenced to estimate repertoire size and the extent of clonotype sharing between individuals. Study-wide findings and limitations: Compared with non-shared clonotypes, the clonotypes found in all four sorted-subset donors had higher generation probabilities. Only blood was sampled, and tissue TCR repertoires likely differ from those in blood. Pairwise subsampling indicated that sequencing depth was expected to affect the degree of clonotype sharing among donors. Naive subsets generally had larger estimated clonotype richness than memory subsets did. Because the study included only a small number of donors, the genetic and exposure-history diversity represented was limited. When a few donors were compared, the shared fraction of clonotypes was about 5.2% for naive CD4, roughly 3.3% for naive CD8, more than 2% for memory CD4, and roughly 0.43% for memory CD8. Rarefaction of sorted-subset datasets indicated incomplete sequencing despite the large sequencing depth.

Healthy HIV-negative adults with no recently reported acute infections or vaccinations were included as donors. Only Caucasian adults living in Nashville, Tennessee, USA were represented among the donors. CD4+ T cells were enriched by magnetic negative selection; naive cells were then positively selected on CD45RA, and the negative fraction formed the memory subset. Blood was collected by leukapheresis, and PBMCs were isolated by Ficoll-Histopaque density gradient centrifugation and then cryopreserved in liquid nitrogen vapor phase. Analytical flow cytometry was used to check the purity and quantity of every magnetically sorted T cell population. Genomic DNA was isolated from each sorted fraction and quantified by UV absorbance on a Nanodrop 2000c. There are a few counts of this clone. What this receptor recognizes is not known. Within one base of it there is no much larger clone, and no base qualities were kept.

Using the deep immunoSEQ assay, multiplex PCR amplified TCR CDR3 regions from genomic DNA. Genomic DNA extracted from each cell subset was distributed evenly over all wells of several immunoSEQ 96-well plates, and each plate served as one replicate. For sorted subsets, each replicate PCR was loaded with roughly 190 ng genomic DNA, equivalent to approximately 33,000 T cell genomes. Purified libraries were quantified with a Qubit 3.0 fluorometer, sized on a Bioanalyzer 2100, and re-quantified with the KAPA Library Quantification kit. Each immunoSEQ 96-well plate was sequenced on its own single-read 150-cycle Illumina NextSeq 550 flow cell. The paper's data handling went like this. The immunoSEQ output contained only junctional sequences without quality scores, so filtering could not match that applied to full-length reads. To assign V/J genes and CDR3, sequences were annotated against IMGT germline references using PyIR, a Python wrapper for IgBLAST v1.9. Reads with weak V/J assignments (E-value above 1e-6), missing CDR3, stop codons, out-of-frame junctions, or ambiguous translated residues were removed. V3J clonotypes were defined by identical inferred V gene, J gene, and CDR3 amino acid sequence. To compute the percentage overlap between repertoires, the number of shared unique clonotypes was divided by the size of the smaller repertoire. RTK rarefaction, the Chao1 estimator, and Recon v2.1 estimates of unobserved clonotypes were used to assess repertoire richness. Generation probabilities were computed with OLGA for all TCRbeta clonotypes obtained by the gDNA method from several donors. Held by TCRdb, this immuneACCESS table contains in-frame sequences only and omits some clones. Under half of the omission traces to an unresolved V gene where checked; the cause of the rest is unknown. That table is the source of V, J and clone size, and D and trimming were worked out from the DNA. The sample table contains approximately 2.5 million clones; only one count was recorded for around 90% of them. The ten largest clones capture more than 0.12% of the sample.

Germline trimming: 0 bases from V, 1 base from J; junction bases outside gene matches: 4. The cysteine opens and the phenylalanine closes a CDR3 of 18 amino acids. CDR3 DNA is the only sequence kept; it has 54 bases, read in frame from the first base. CDR1 is given as LNHDA and CDR2 as SQIVND, both from the germline V gene (reference sequence). The V and J genes are TRBV19 and TRBJ1-5; 12 nucleotides in the junction match TRBD1. Sample: naive CD4+ T cells sorted from blood. Taken with the paper, the label for cell subset or site translates to: CD45RA+ positively selected. The sequence derives from a man between 18 and 29 years old in good health. The CDR3 corresponds to CASSIDRDRGHSNQPQHF. The nucleotide sequence is TGTGCCAGTAGTATAGATCGGGACAGGGGGCACAGCAATCAGCCCCAGCATTTT.